The clone carrying this TCR beta chain was seen once. Germline V gene lookup returns CDR1 LNHDA and CDR2 SQIVND (reference sequence). CDR3 length: 15 residues. Trimming removed 5 bases from V and 6 bases from J, with 17 bases in between. In TCRdb, the reads were re-called with MiXCR into one record per CDR3 protein. The sample shows some 180,000 distinct CDR3 sequences, roughly a fifth of them seen only once. This specimen comes from a study of T cell repertoires in cytomegalovirus infection. The chain employs TRBV19 and TRBJ2-1; D may be TRBD2 (6 bases). Sequencing was carried out using PBMCs. The TCR originated in a human donor in good health (CMV status not recorded). Some clones in this sample may be carry-over from other donors' samples. The CDR3 DNA reads TGTGCCAGTAGTCGAGGCGGGGACCTAAGCAATGAGCAGTTCTTC. This encodes CASSRGGDLSNEQFF.